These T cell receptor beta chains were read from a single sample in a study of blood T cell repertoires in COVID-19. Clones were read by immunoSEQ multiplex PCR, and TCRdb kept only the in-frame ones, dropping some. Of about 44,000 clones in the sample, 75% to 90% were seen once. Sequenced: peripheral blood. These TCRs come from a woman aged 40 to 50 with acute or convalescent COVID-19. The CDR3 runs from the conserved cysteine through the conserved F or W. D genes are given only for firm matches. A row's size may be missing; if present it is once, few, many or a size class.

CASSLGELTGQPQHF TGTGCCAGCAGTTTAGGGGAACTGACCGGGCAGCCCCAGCATTTT TRBJ1-5 - TRBV6-5 -
CASSGGDPNTGELFF TGTGCCAGCAGCGGGGGCGACCCGAACACCGGGGAGCTGTTTTTT TRBJ2-2 - TRBV9 -
CSVDLTGPISALYGYTF TGCAGCGTTGATTTGACAGGGCCGATTTCCGCACTATATGGCTACACCTTC TRBJ1-2 TRBD1 TRBV29-1 -
CASSPDRAEKLFF TGCGCCAGCAGCCCGGACAGGGCGGAAAAACTGTTTTTT TRBJ1-4 TRBD1 TRBV4-1 -
CASSQDETSGVGTDTQYF TGTGCCAGCAGCCAAGATGAGACTAGCGGGGTAGGCACAGATACGCAGTATTTT TRBJ2-3 TRBD2 TRBV3-1/TRBV3-2 few
CASSPPRGGSSYEQYF TGTGCCAGCAGCCCGCCCCGGGGTGGAAGCTCCTACGAGCAGTACTTC TRBJ2-7 - TRBV25-1 -
CASSPGGNLNQPQHF TGTGCCAGCTCACCGGGGGGGAACCTCAATCAGCCCCAGCATTTT TRBJ1-5 - TRBV18 -
CASSLNNRGGTEAFF TGCGCCAGCAGCCTAAACAACAGGGGTGGTACTGAAGCTTTCTTT TRBJ1-1 TRBD1 TRBV4-1 -
CASSPNLGGSANTGELFF TGTGCCAGCAGCCCTAACTTGGGGGGGAGTGCGAACACCGGGGAGCTGTTTTTT TRBJ2-2 TRBD2 TRBV6-2/TRBV6-3 -
CASSLTDRGEKLFF TGTGCCAGCAGCTTAACCGACAGGGGTGAAAAACTGTTTTTT TRBJ1-4 TRBD1 TRBV5-6 -
CASKPGQGHQPQHF TGTGCCAGCAAACCGGGACAGGGTCATCAGCCCCAGCATTTT TRBJ1-5 TRBD1 TRBV6-5 -
CASSAGLNTEAFF TGTGCCAGCAGCGCGGGGTTGAACACTGAAGCTTTCTTT TRBJ1-1 - TRBV7-6 -
CASSFTGLEQYF TGTGCCAGCAGCTTTACAGGGTTAGAGCAGTACTTC TRBJ2-7 - TRBV5-4 -
CASSPNGQTYEQYF TGTGCCAGCAGCCCGAATGGACAGACGTACGAGCAGTACTTC TRBJ2-7 - TRBV7-2 -
CASSGGTSGGETQYF TGTGCCAGCAGCGGAGGGACTAGCGGGGGAGAGACCCAGTACTTC TRBJ2-5 TRBD2 TRBV5-4 -
CASSPMGGDEQFF TGTGCCAGCAGCCCCATGGGGGGGGATGAGCAGTTCTTC TRBJ2-1 TRBD2 TRBV11-3 -
CASSPTTGRAYEQYF TGTGCCAGCTCACCTACTACAGGGAGAGCCTACGAGCAGTACTTC TRBJ2-7 - TRBV18 -
CASSMEPGSSGNTIYF TGTGCCAGCAGCATGGAACCGGGGTCCTCTGGAAACACCATATATTTT TRBJ1-3 - TRBV9 -
CASSGGDSGGKLFF TGTGCCAGCAGTGGTGGGGACTCTGGGGGGAAACTGTTTTTT TRBJ1-4 - TRBV28 -
CAWTGRGDSGNTIYF TGTGCCTGGACTGGACGGGGGGACTCTGGAAACACCATATATTTT TRBJ1-3 - TRBV30 once
CASSSYRGRSNTEAFF TGTGCCAGCAGTTCATACAGGGGGCGATCGAACACTGAAGCTTTCTTT TRBJ1-1 TRBD1 TRBV27 -
CASSGLAGLYEQYF TGTGCCAGCAGCGGACTAGCGGGACTCTACGAGCAGTACTTC TRBJ2-7 TRBD2 TRBV28 -
CASRPTGPTRKAFF TGTGCCAGCAGGCCGACAGGGCCCACCAGGAAAGCTTTCTTT TRBJ1-1 TRBD1 TRBV27 -
CASSLKGASSYNSPLHF TGTGCCAGCAGCTTAAAAGGGGCGAGCTCCTATAATTCACCCCTCCACTTT TRBJ1-6 - TRBV7-8 -
CSVTAGTGVRYEQYF TGCAGCGTTACAGCCGGGACAGGGGTTAGGTACGAGCAGTACTTC TRBJ2-7 TRBD1 TRBV29-1 once
CASSEGRASGSNEQFF TGTGCCAGCAGTGAAGGGCGCGCTAGCGGGAGCAATGAGCAGTTCTTC TRBJ2-1 TRBD2 TRBV6-1 -
CASSPSRETQYF TGTGCCAGCTCACCGAGTCGAGAGACCCAGTACTTC TRBJ2-5 - TRBV18 -
CASRQLAGPYEQYF TGTGCCAGCAGGCAACTAGCGGGACCCTACGAGCAGTACTTC TRBJ2-7 TRBD2 TRBV13 -
CASSARTGDSNQPQHF TGTGCCAGCAGTGCCCGGACAGGAGATAGCAATCAGCCCCAGCATTTT TRBJ1-5 TRBD1 TRBV28 once
CASSLAGIRTGELFF TGTGCCAGCAGCTTAGCAGGGATTAGGACCGGGGAGCTGTTTTTT TRBJ2-2 - TRBV11-2 -
CASSFFRTGPTSYEQYF TGTGCCAGCAGTTTCTTCCGAACAGGGCCTACCTCCTACGAGCAGTACTTC TRBJ2-7 - TRBV28 -
CSVEDRGQGYEQYF TGCAGCGTTGAAGATCGAGGACAGGGTTACGAGCAGTACTTC TRBJ2-7 TRBD1 TRBV29-1 -
CASSLVYRADTEAFF TGTGCCAGCAGCTTAGTTTACAGGGCGGACACTGAAGCTTTCTTT TRBJ1-1 - TRBV11-2 -
CASSLTGALQGTEAFF TGTGCCAGCAGTCTGACAGGGGCCTTACAGGGGACTGAAGCTTTCTTT TRBJ1-1 TRBD1 TRBV28 -
CASSEWEFGRRTGELFF TGTGCCAGTAGTGAATGGGAGTTTGGGCGACGCACCGGGGAGCTGTTTTTT TRBJ2-2 - TRBV25-1 -
CASTPPTGGNRVGHEQYF TGTGCCAGCACTCCGCCGACAGGGGGCAATCGGGTAGGCCACGAGCAGTACTTC TRBJ2-7 TRBD1 TRBV28 -
CASSYTGGSYEQYF TGTGCCAGCAGTTACACAGGGGGCTCCTACGAGCAGTACTTC TRBJ2-7 TRBD1 TRBV6-2/TRBV6-3 -
CASSQQGPYGYTF TGTGCCAGCAGTCAACAGGGCCCCTATGGCTACACCTTC TRBJ1-2 - TRBV28 -
CASSKNWQSRYNEQFF TGTGCCAGCAGCAAAAATTGGCAGTCTCGCTACAATGAGCAGTTCTTC TRBJ2-1 - TRBV11-1 -
CASSTGTSGSYEQFF TGTGCCAGCAGCACCGGGACTAGCGGGAGTTATGAGCAGTTCTTC TRBJ2-1 TRBD2 TRBV28 -
CASSQTGDPYEQYF TGTGCCAGCAGCCAAACAGGGGACCCCTACGAGCAGTACTTC TRBJ2-7 TRBD1 TRBV4-2 -
CASSQLAVTGELFF TGCGCCAGCAGCCAGCTAGCGGTCACCGGGGAGCTGTTTTTT TRBJ2-2 TRBD2 TRBV4-1 few
CASSPTRASSGNTIYF TGTGCCAGCAGCCCCACGCGGGCGAGCTCTGGAAACACCATATATTTT TRBJ1-3 - TRBV7-9 -
CASSFQTGSVNEPQHF TGTGCCAGCAGCTTTCAGACAGGGAGTGTTAATGAGCCCCAGCATTTT TRBJ1-5 TRBD1 TRBV7-2 -
CASPSEADRGLNTEAFF TGTGCCAGCCCGTCGGAGGCGGACAGGGGCTTGAACACTGAAGCTTTCTTT TRBJ1-1 TRBD1 TRBV28 -
CAWSVSAGYTEAFF TGTGCCTGGAGTGTATCCGCAGGGTACACTGAAGCTTTCTTT TRBJ1-1 - TRBV30 -
CASSFLSGTGELFF TGTGCCAGCAGTTTTTTAAGCGGCACCGGGGAGCTGTTTTTT TRBJ2-2 - TRBV27 -
CANLFSGTSGALVGGELFF TGTGCCAACCTCTTCTCCGGGACTAGCGGGGCCCTGGTGGGCGGGGAGCTGTTTTTT TRBJ2-2 TRBD2 TRBV7-9 -
CASSLVGQGNEQYF TGTGCCAGCAGCCTCGTGGGACAGGGGAACGAGCAGTACTTC TRBJ2-7 TRBD1 TRBV5-4 -
CAWSEGAVNEQYF TGTGCCTGGAGTGAGGGAGCGGTGAACGAGCAGTACTTC TRBJ2-7 - TRBV30 -
CASSDTGTTYEQYF TGTGCCAGCAGTGATACCGGGACAACTTACGAGCAGTACTTC TRBJ2-7 - TRBV6-1 -
CASTEYRGYEDQYF TGTGCCAGCACGGAATACAGGGGTTATGAAGACCAGTACTTC TRBJ2-5 TRBD1 TRBV2 -
CASSISDRADSTYEQYF TGTGCCAGTAGCATCTCCGACAGGGCTGATTCTACCTACGAGCAGTACTTC TRBJ2-7 TRBD1 TRBV19 -
CASSPRLAVKDEQFF TGTGCCAGCAGCCCGAGACTAGCGGTTAAGGATGAGCAGTTCTTC TRBJ2-1 TRBD2 TRBV9 once
CASSQGPGGTNTEAFF TGCGCCAGCAGCCAAGGGCCAGGGGGTACGAACACTGAAGCTTTCTTT TRBJ1-1 TRBD1 TRBV4-3 -
CASSQRRSFATNEKLFF TGTGCCAGCAGCCAGCGACGGAGCTTCGCAACTAATGAAAAACTGTTTTTT TRBJ1-4 - TRBV7-6 few
CASSSRDRTNTEAFF TGTGCCAGCAGCTCCCGGGACAGGACGAACACTGAAGCTTTCTTT TRBJ1-1 TRBD1 TRBV5-4 -
CASSFPGGLANTGELFF TGTGCCAGCAGCTTTCCCGGGGGACTAGCTAACACCGGGGAGCTGTTTTTT TRBJ2-2 TRBD2 TRBV9 -
CASSESDRGRAEAFF TGTGCCAGCAGTGAAAGCGACAGGGGCAGGGCTGAAGCTTTCTTT TRBJ1-1 TRBD1 TRBV2 -